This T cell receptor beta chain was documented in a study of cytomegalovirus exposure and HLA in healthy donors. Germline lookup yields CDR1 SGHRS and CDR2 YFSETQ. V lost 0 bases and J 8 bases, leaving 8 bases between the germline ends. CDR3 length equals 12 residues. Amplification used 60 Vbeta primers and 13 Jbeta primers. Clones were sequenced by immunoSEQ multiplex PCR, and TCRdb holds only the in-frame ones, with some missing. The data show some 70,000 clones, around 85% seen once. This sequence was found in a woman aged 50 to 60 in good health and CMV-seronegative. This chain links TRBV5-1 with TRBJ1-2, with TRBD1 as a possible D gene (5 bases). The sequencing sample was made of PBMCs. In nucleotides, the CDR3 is TGCGCCAGCAGCTTGGACGGGGGGGGCTACACCTTC. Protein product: CASSLDGGGYTF.